These 20 T cell receptor beta chains share one sample of origin, sequenced in a study of shared clonotypes between healthy human individuals. Libraries were prepared by immunoSEQ multiplex PCR; TCRdb keeps only in-frame clonotypes and omits some of them. Of millions of clones in the sample, over 85% are singletons; the top ten hold more than 0.1%. The sample comprised naive CD4+ T cells sorted from blood. Subset described: CD45RA+ positively selected. The receptor source for this set is a young man in good health.

This chain uses TRBV30 with TRBJ2-5, with D perhaps matching TRBD2 (6 bases). The germline V gene encodes CDR1 GTSNPN and CDR2 SVGIG (reference sequence). Trimming removed 5 bases at V and 7 bases at J, with 23 bases between. CDR3 length: 15 residues. In DNA, the CDR3 is TGTGCCTGGGGCCCCGTACGCCGGGGGAAAGGGACCCAGTACTTC. As protein: CAWGPVRRGKGTQYF.

This clone was recorded only once. The chain couples TRBV5-1 to TRBJ2-3; weak D call: TRBD1 (5 bases). Germline-derived CDR1 and CDR2 are SGHRS and YFSETQ. V shed 5 bases and J shed 1 base, with 17 bases lying between them. The CDR3 totals 16 residues. The CDR3 nucleotides are TGCGCCAGCAGTACATATACAGGAGCCCGCACAGATACGCAGTATTTT. It is translated as CASSTYTGARTDTQYF.

The chain links TRBV7-2 to TRBJ1-6; D remains ambiguous. CDR3 length: 14 residues. V was shortened by 6 bases and J by 8 bases, with 14 bases between the two germline ends. Per germline, CDR1 SGHTA and CDR2 FQGNSA. CDR3 residues: CASRSLSMDSPLHF. The CDR3 DNA sequence: TGTGCCAGCAGATCGCTCTCAATGGATTCACCCCTCCACTTT.

The chain uses TRBV5-1 and TRBJ1-1; D uncertain. This CDR3 is built from 14 residues. Trimming cost V 0 bases and J 3 bases, with 9 bases left between them. Per germline, CDR1 SGHRS and CDR2 YFSETQ. The CDR3 DNA is TGCGCCAGCAGCTTGGTTTCTCGGGACACTGAAGCTTTCTTT. As protein: CASSLVSRDTEAFF.

The gene calls are TRBV2 and TRBJ2-1; TRBD2 agrees at 8 bases. Germline-derived CDR1 and CDR2 are SNHLY and FYNNEI. The junction had 7 bases not matched to a gene; V was cut back by 1 base and J by 14 bases. The CDR3 is made up of 13 amino acids. The CDR3 is CASSEGSGDVEFF. As DNA, the CDR3 is TGTGCCAGCAGTGAAGGTAGCGGGGACGTGGAGTTCTTC.

This chain uses TRBV27 with TRBJ2-2; TRBD1 or TRBD2 may be the D gene (5 bases each). The CDR3 runs to 21 residues. Germline CDR1 reads MNHEY; CDR2 reads SMNVEV (reference sequence). Trimming shortened V by 1 base and J by 4 bases, and 28 bases separated the two germline ends. This chain's CDR3 is CASSLYFGDARKSLSTGELFF. Written as DNA, the CDR3 is TGTGCCAGCAGTTTATACTTTGGGGACGCCCGGAAGTCGCTAAGCACCGGGGAGCTGTTTTTT.

The J gene is TRBJ2-7, the V gene TRBV9; TRBD1 matches 9 bases. The CDR3 contains 14 residues. Germline V CDR1 and CDR2: SGDLS, YYNGEE. V shed 4 bases and J 7 bases; nucleotides not matched to a gene: 9. The CDR3 DNA sequence: TGTGCCAGCAGCCGGGGACAGGGAAAAGGGGAGCAGTACTTC. Translated: CASSRGQGKGEQYF.

The CDR3: CASSFGSGSAVDAGELFF. The DNA of the CDR3 is TGCGCCAGCAGCTTTGGTTCCGGGAGCGCAGTGGACGCCGGGGAGCTGTTTTTT. V gene TRBV5-1 combines with J gene TRBJ2-2; D is perhaps TRBD2 (6 bases). The CDR3 has 18 amino acids. Trimming stripped 2 bases from V and 6 bases from J, with 23 bases between. Germline V CDR1 and CDR2: SGHRS, YFSETQ. The variable domain in full, completed from reference TRBV5-1 and TRBJ2-2, reads KAGVTQTPRYLIKTRGQQVTLSCSPISGHRSVSWYQQTPGQGLQFLFEYFSETQRNKGNFPGRFSGRQFSNSRSEMNVSTLELGDSALYLCASSFGSGSAVDAGELFFGEGSRLTVL.

The chain uses TRBV5-1 and TRBJ2-7; 10 nucleotides align to TRBD2. Trimming removed 8 bases from V and 1 base from J; junction bases left unmatched: 9. Germline assignment: CDR1 SGHRS and CDR2 YFSETQ. This CDR3 spans 15 amino acids. CDR3 residues: CASDPGTSVSYEQYF. CDR3 bases: TGCGCCAGTGACCCCGGGACTAGCGTATCCTACGAGCAGTACTTC.

The V call is TRBV10-3, the J call TRBJ2-4; possible D gene TRBD2, 5 bases. V shed 2 bases and J shed 0 bases, with 8 bases lying between them. Germline lookup yields CDR1 ENHRY and CDR2 SYGVKD. CDR3 size: 15 residues. CDR3 DNA sequence: TGTGCCATCAGTGAGGGGAGTTTAGCCAAAAACATTCAGTACTTC. Its translation: CAISEGSLAKNIQYF.

The DNA of the CDR3 is TGTGCCAGCAGCGACTGGGACAGGGGCCACGAGCAGTACTTC. Its translation: CASSDWDRGHEQYF. The V and J genes are TRBV11-2 and TRBJ2-7; 10 nucleotides agree with TRBD1. Germline V lookup: CDR1 SGHAT, CDR2 FQNNGV. Germline trimming cut 5 bases from V and 5 bases from J; bases unmatched to any gene: 6. The CDR3 extends over 14 amino acids.

DNA for the CDR3: TGTGCCAGCAGCTTGAACGGGGGGCGAGGCAATGAGCAGTTCTTC. Its translation is CASSLNGGRGNEQFF. The V and J genes are TRBV5-4 and TRBJ2-1; maybe TRBD2 (7 bases). The V end was cut by 1 base, the J end by 6 bases, with 14 bases between. This CDR3 is 15 amino acids long. Germline V gene lookup returns CDR1 SGHNT and CDR2 YYREEE (reference sequence). The full variable domain, its missing parts supplied by reference TRBV5-4 and TRBJ2-1, is ETGVTQSPTHLIKTRGQQVTLRCSSQSGHNTVSWYQQALGQGPQFIFQYYREEENGRGNFPPRFSGLQFPNYSSELNVNALELDDSALYLCASSLNGGRGNEQFFGPGTRLTVL.

The chain recombines TRBV10-3 with TRBJ2-1; 8 bases agree with TRBD1. Germline V gene sequence: CDR1 ENHRY, CDR2 SYGVKD. V lost 0 bases to trimming and J lost 5 bases; unmatched junction nucleotides: 3. The CDR3 runs to 15 residues. The CDR3 bases are TGTGCCATCAGTGAGTCGACAGGGGCCCACAATGAGCAGTTCTTC. It yields the protein CAISESTGAHNEQFF.

The chain recombines TRBV6-5 with TRBJ2-3; the D gene could be TRBD1 or TRBD2 (5 bases each). Germline CDR1 is MNHEY and CDR2 is SVGAGI. V shed 3 bases and J shed 14 bases, with 18 bases lying between them. This CDR3 is built from 13 residues. CDR3: CASSYDIGTTLYF. The CDR3 DNA follows: TGTGCCAGCAGTTATGATATCGGGACCACCTTGTATTTT.

Worth noting for this clone: The same CDR3 is also encoded by other DNA sequences in this sample. This chain links TRBV27 with TRBJ1-6, with D maybe TRBD1 (5 bases). Deletions cut 3 bases from V and 10 bases from J, with 7 bases between. Germline V gene data show CDR1 as MNHEY and CDR2 as SMNVEV (reference sequence). The CDR3 is 12 amino acids. The CDR3 bases are TGTGCCAGCAGTTTTCAGGGATCACCCCTCCACTTT. It yields the protein CASSFQGSPLHF.

The rearrangement uses TRBV6-7 and TRBJ2-5; 7 nucleotides agree with TRBD2. TRBV6-7 is an open reading frame whose function is uncertain. V lost 2 bases to trimming and J lost 5 bases; unmatched junction nucleotides: 8. The CDR3 length is 15 residues. The CDR3 protein is CASSYGGLSIETQYF. In nucleotides, the CDR3 is TGTGCCAGCAGTTACGGGGGACTATCCATCGAGACCCAGTACTTC.

The chain uses TRBV6-5 and TRBJ2-6; D call uncertain. CDR1 is MNHEY and CDR2 is SVGAGI in the germline V gene. Trimming took 6 bases from V and 0 from J, leaving 3 bases between them. The CDR3 length is 13 residues. The chain's CDR3 is CASRASGANVLTF. DNA for the CDR3: TGTGCCAGCAGGGCCTCTGGGGCCAACGTCCTGACTTTC.

This chain connects TRBV5-1 to TRBJ1-2, with D maybe TRBD1 (5 bases). Trimming took 5 bases from V and 8 from J, leaving 19 bases between them. Germline V gene data show CDR1 as SGHRS and CDR2 as YFSETQ. The CDR3 has 14 residues. CDR3 DNA: TGCGCCAGCAGTCCCCCCTCGCCAGGGAGCGGCTACACCTTC. It codes for CASSPPSPGSGYTF.

A note on this clone: Other nucleotide sequences from this sample produce the same CDR3. The gene calls are TRBV18 and TRBJ2-2; no clear D gene. Trimming cost V 6 bases and J 1 base, with 12 bases left between them. The V gene's germline CDR1 is KGHSH and CDR2 LQKENI. CDR3 length equals 15 residues. In DNA form, the CDR3 reads TGTGCCAGCTCCCCCCTTTGGGGGAACACCGGGGAGCTGTTTTTT. Its translation is CASSPLWGNTGELFF.

The V and J genes are TRBV5-1 and TRBJ1-5, with no clear D. In germline, CDR1 is SGHRS, CDR2 YFSETQ. The CDR3 contains 16 residues. The V and J ends lost 4 bases and 7 bases respectively, with 21 bases between them. The chain's CDR3 is CASSKTGIITGQPQHF. In nucleotides, the CDR3 is TGCGCCAGCAGCAAAACCGGGATCATTACCGGGCAGCCCCAGCATTTT.